One and the same sample provided the 30 T cell receptor beta chains below, sequenced in a study of tumor-infiltrating lymphocytes in primary liver carcinoma (dated by TCRdb to about 2017). TRIzol reagent was used to extract blood RNA from unsorted whole blood, while the DNeasy Blood & Tissue kit provided the germline DNA. The sequencer was an Illumina HiSeq 2500. A constant-region primer and ProtoScript II reverse transcriptase were used to reverse-transcribe TCRbeta-specific cDNA from around 480 ng total RNA. Construction of the TCRbeta libraries relied on three nested rounds of multiplex PCR, following a slightly modified ARM-PCR procedure. Each of the first two PCR rounds ran for about 10 cycles and used multiplex TRBV1-TRBV30 forward primers together with a Cbeta reverse primer. TCRdb passed the public sequencing reads through fastp at Q25 and MiXCR, retaining productive beta sequences. Every entry covers one CDR3 protein and lists the most common genes and DNA from its rows. Present in this sample are about 330,000 distinct CDR3 sequences, about 61% of which were seen just once. About 6.5% of the sample belongs to the ten largest clones.

The sample was peripheral blood. The receptor source for this set is a man aged 35 to 55 with primary liver carcinoma and hepatitis B virus infection.

In its sample, this clonotype was seen a few times. The genes are TRBV4-1 and TRBJ1-2; 7 positions match TRBD1. The germline CDR1 and CDR2 sequences are MGHRA and YSYEKL. The CDR3 totals 16 residues. Unmatched junction bases numbered 10, after V lost 4 bases and J lost 2 bases. CDR3 sequence reads: CASSPTNTGANYGYTF. The CDR3 bases are TGCGCCAGCAGCCCCACTAATACAGGGGCGAACTATGGCTACACCTTC.

A word on this clonotype: A much bigger clone sits one base away, suggesting this may be a read error. In DNA, the CDR3 is TGTGCCAGCAGCTTAGCGGGAGTGGCCTACGAGCAGTACTTC. Protein sequence: CASSLAGVAYEQYF. The chain carries TRBV6-6 and TRBJ2-7; TRBD2 matches at 9 bases. The CDR3 sequence is 14 residues long. Germline V CDR1 and CDR2: MNHNY, SVGAGI (reference sequence). The V gene end was trimmed by 6 bases and the J gene end by 2 bases; junction bases not matched to a gene: 5.

Concerning this clonotype itself: A much larger clone is a single base away; this may be a read error. Because it lacks the conserved phenylalanine or tryptophan at the end, this CDR3 is likely a read error. This rearrangement joins TRBV13 to TRBJ2-1, with 9 bases that match TRBD2. The V segment lost 4 bases and the J segment 9 bases; nucleotides outside the gene matches: 4. CDR1 PRHDT and CDR2 FYEKMQ come from the germline V gene (reference sequence). The CDR3 has 13 amino acids. CDR3 sequence: CASSWTSEGEQFL. For the CDR3, the DNA is TGTGCCAGCAGCTGGACTAGCGAAGGTGAGCAGTTCTTA.

The rearrangement joins TRBV5-1 to TRBJ2-6; D perhaps matches TRBD2 (6 bases). The CDR3 is 16 residues long. V was cut by 5 bases and J by 2 bases, with 14 bases left in between. Germline lookup yields CDR1 SGHRS and CDR2 YFSETQ. The CDR3 loop is CASRRGTLAGANVLTF. Here the CDR3 DNA reads TGCGCCAGCAGACGCGGGACGCTAGCTGGGGCCAACGTCCTGACTTTC. Looking up the rest from reference TRBV5-1 and TRBJ2-6 gives the full variable domain: KAGVTQTPRYLIKTRGQQVTLSCSPISGHRSVSWYQQTPGQGLQFLFEYFSETQRNKGNFPGRFSGRQFSNSRSEMNVSTLELGDSALYLCASRRGTLAGANVLTFGAGSRLTVL.

Remarks on this clonotype: An end of the junction differs from the germline gene, which may be a read error. The chain recombines TRBV11-1 with TRBJ2-1, with unresolved D. The CDR3 is 13 amino acids. The germline CDR1 and CDR2 sequences are SGHAT and FQDESV (reference sequence). The CDR3 region has the DNA TGTGCCAACAGCTTGTCCCAGGCGGATGTTCAGTTCTTC. Translating gives CANSLSQADVQFF.

Of note for this clonotype: Relative to the germline gene, one junction end is altered; a read error may explain this. The J gene is TRBJ1-6, the V gene TRBV5-4; 7 bases are a match to TRBD1. The CDR3 has 15 residues. Germline values: CDR1 SGHNT, CDR2 YYREEE (reference sequence). This CDR3 reads CPSSSNRGVGSPLHF. Here the CDR3 DNA reads TGTCCCAGCAGCTCTAACAGGGGTGTCGGGTCACCCCTCCACTTT.

This clonotype was found once. At one of its ends the junction is not consistent with the germline gene, which may arise from a read error. The CDR3 sequence is CVSSLVASSYNEQFF. In nucleotides, the CDR3 is TGTGTCAGCAGCTTAGTAGCGAGCTCCTACAATGAGCAGTTCTTC. J is TRBJ2-1 and V is TRBV5-4, with D possibly TRBD2 on 5 matching bases. There are 15 residues in the CDR3. The germline V gene has CDR1 SGHNT and CDR2 YYREEE (reference sequence).

Points on this clonotype: Germline is not matched at one junction end, which may reflect a read error. The V and J genes are TRBV4-3 and TRBJ2-3; possibly TRBD1 for D (5 bases). The CDR3 has 16 residues. Germline V gives CDR1 LGHNA, CDR2 YSLEER. The CDR3 sequence: CVSSQEPQGVTVTQYF. As DNA, the CDR3 is TGCGTCAGCAGCCAAGAACCTCAGGGCGTCACAGTTACGCAGTATTTT.

With regard to this clonotype: Given the absence of the conserved phenylalanine or tryptophan at the CDR3 end, a read error is likely. The limits of the CDR3 on the DNA are not certain, so only TCRdb's listed CDR3 is given. This rearrangement joins TRBV11-3 to TRBJ2-1; the table's D call, TRBD2, was not checked against the DNA. Germline V gene data show CDR1 as SGHNT and CDR2 as YENEEA. Termini included, the CDR3 measures 16 amino acids. CDR3 loop: CASSTKTSGSYNEKFI.

The rearrangement links TRBV11-1 to TRBJ2-7; D is perhaps TRBD1 or TRBD2 (5 bases each). V was trimmed by 0 bases and J by 3 bases, leaving 9 bases between them. The germline CDR1 and CDR2 sequences are SGHAT and FQDESV (reference sequence). The CDR3 runs 14 residues. The CDR3 DNA reads as TGTGCCAGCAGCTTAGCCGGGACCGACTACGAGCAGTACTTC. Translation: CASSLAGTDYEQYF.

As for this clonotype: At one end, the junction sequence differs from germline, possibly due to a read error. The chain joins TRBV5-1 to TRBJ2-3, with 7 bases lining up with TRBD2. The CDR3 contains 16 residues. CDR1 SGHRS and CDR2 YFSETQ come from the germline V gene. In DNA form, the CDR3 reads TGCGTCAGCAGCTTGAGTCGCGGGGGAGGCACAGATACGCAGTATTTT. It specifies CVSSLSRGGGTDTQYF. The full variable domain, with the rest looked up from reference TRBV5-1 and TRBJ2-3, is KAGVTQTPRYLIKTRGQQVTLSCSPISGHRSVSWYQQTPGQGLQFLFEYFSETQRNKGNFPGRFSGRQFSNSRSEMNVSTLELGDSALYLCVSSLSRGGGTDTQYFGPGTRLTVL.

This clonotype occurred once. One end of the junction varies from germline; a read error may be responsible. V is TRBV14 and J is TRBJ2-2; D is perhaps TRBD2 (6 bases). CDR1 and CDR2 from the germline V gene are SGHDN and FVKESK. The CDR3 consists of 16 residues. CDR3 sequence reads: CASSPVGRLKTEELFF. CDR3 in DNA: TGTGCCAGCAGCCCGGTCGGGAGACTAAAAACCGAGGAGCTGTTTTTT.

Turning to this clonotype: A much more abundant neighbour one base away suggests this may be a read error. The chain combines TRBV12-3 or TRBV12-4 with TRBJ2-2, with 10 bases that match TRBD2. The CDR3 length is 18 residues. CDR3 coding DNA: TGTGCCAGGAGTTTGTGGGTAGCGGGAGGAACTAACACCGGGGAGCTGTTTTTT. Translated, it gives CARSLWVAGGTNTGELFF.

A remark on this clonotype: The junction departs from germline at one end; a sequencing error may be responsible. This chain joins TRBV12-3 or TRBV12-4 and TRBJ1-1; tentative D call: TRBD1 (5 bases). The CDR3 totals 12 residues. CDR3 in DNA: TGTGCCAGCGGAAGGGACGGTACTGAGGCTTTCTTT. Translating it yields CASGRDGTEAFF.

A note on this clonotype: This may be a read error, as it is one base from a much larger clone. The chain combines TRBV6-5 with TRBJ2-7; 11 nucleotides align to TRBD2. Per germline, CDR1 MNHEY and CDR2 SVGAGI. The CDR3 contains 14 residues. CDR3 DNA sequence: TGTGCCAGCAGACGGACTAGCGGGTCGAGAGAGCAGCACTTC. It yields the protein CASRRTSGSREQHF.

V gene TRBV4-3 combines with J gene TRBJ1-2, with D perhaps matching TRBD1 (6 bases). The germline V gene encodes CDR1 LGHNA and CDR2 YSLEER. V gave up 4 bases and J gave up 10 bases, with 19 bases separating them. The length of the CDR3 is 14 residues. As DNA, the CDR3 is TGCGCCAGCAGCCCGGGACATGGGCGCACGGACTACACCTTC. As protein: CASSPGHGRTDYTF.

This clonotype was observed at least ten times. Just one base apart from a much larger clone, this may be a read error. The chain has TRBV11-3 and TRBJ2-5, with TRBD1 identical over 8 bases. The CDR3 has 13 residues. Germline CDR1 is SGHNT and CDR2 is YENEEA. CDR3 sequence: CASSTTGGETQHF. CDR3 DNA sequence: TGTGCCAGCAGCACTACAGGGGGAGAGACCCAGCACTTC.

On this clonotype: A much larger clone differs from this one at a single base, so this may be a read error. This chain's CDR3 is CASSKVYQNSDTGELFF. Written as DNA, the CDR3 is TGTGCCAGCAGCAAGGTCTACCAGAACTCAGACACCGGGGAGCTGTTTTTT. The V and J genes are TRBV6-5 and TRBJ2-2, with unresolved D. CDR1 and CDR2 (germline): MNHEY, SVGAGI. The CDR3 runs 17 residues. The V and J ends lost 6 bases and 3 bases respectively, with 20 bases between them.

With regard to this clonotype: Given a much more abundant clone one base away, this may be a read error. The J gene is TRBJ2-5, the V gene TRBV14; possible D gene TRBD2, 5 bases. The CDR3 spans 15 residues. Germline values: CDR1 SGHDN, CDR2 FVKESK. CDR3 residues: CASGQLEGAATGRYF. Here the CDR3 DNA reads TGTGCCAGCGGCCAACTCGAGGGCGCGGCCACTGGCAGGTACTTC.

As regards this clonotype: One end of the junction varies from germline; a read error may be responsible. CDR3 bases: TGTGCCATCAGTGGGACCAACCGCGGGGAAGAGACCCAGTACTTT. It yields the protein CAISGTNRGEETQYF. The chain combines TRBV10-3 with TRBJ2-5; tentative D call: TRBD2 (6 bases). The germline CDR1 and CDR2 sequences are ENHRY and SYGVKD. The CDR3 runs 15 residues.

This clonotype has a count of ten or more. This rearrangement joins TRBV12-3 or TRBV12-4 to TRBJ1-1; 7 nucleotides agree with TRBD1. J gave up 5 bases and V 6 bases, and 12 bases lay outside the gene matches. The CDR3 is made up of 15 amino acids. This CDR3 reads CASSFSGGSLTEAFF. In DNA, the CDR3 is TGTGCCAGCAGCTTCTCAGGGGGATCACTAACTGAAGCTTTCTTT.

Many counts were recorded for this clonotype. The V call is TRBV29-1, the J call TRBJ2-3; D might be TRBD2 (5 bases). This CDR3 is 12 amino acids long. The germline CDR1 and CDR2 sequences are SQVTM and ANQGSEA. With 8 bases removed from V and 9 bases from J, the gap between germline ends came to 18 bases. CDR3 nucleotide sequence: TGCAGCTTACTGAACGGGGAGAAGACGCAGTATTTT. As protein: CSLLNGEKTQYF.

The V gene is TRBV6-6, the J gene TRBJ2-2; perhaps TRBD2 as D (5 bases). From germline, CDR1 is MNHNY and CDR2 SVGAGI (reference sequence). The CDR3 runs 15 residues. Deletions cut 7 bases from V and 10 bases from J, with 22 bases between. As DNA, the CDR3 is TGTGCCAGCAACAAAACGCCGGGGAGAGGCGTGGAGCTGTTTTTT. It translates to CASNKTPGRGVELFF.

As to this clonotype: One junction end does not reproduce the germline sequence, and a read error may be involved. The genes are TRBV28 and TRBJ2-7; tentatively, D is TRBD1 or TRBD2 (7 bases each). The CDR3 is 19 residues long. The germline gives CDR1 MDHEN, CDR2 SYDVKM. The CDR3 here is CVSSLQIGQASGGSYEQYF. The DNA of the CDR3 is TGTGTCAGCAGTCTTCAGATCGGACAGGCTAGCGGAGGCTCCTACGAGCAGTACTTC.

About this clonotype: Since a much larger clone is just one base distant, this may be a read error. The J gene is TRBJ2-5, the V gene TRBV5-1; tentative D call: TRBD1 (5 bases). CDR1 is SGHRS and CDR2 is YFSETQ in the germline V gene. This CDR3 is 14 amino acids long. Trimming removed 1 base at V and 7 bases at J, with 14 bases between. The CDR3, as DNA: TGCGCCAGCAGCTTGCTAGGGGAAAAGGGGACCCAGTACTTC. Translated, it gives CASSLLGEKGTQYF.

The CDR3 DNA reads TGTGCCAGCAGTGAAGTGTGGGGGGCCGAGACTAGCCGGGCGTCAGATACGCAGTATTTT. Translating it yields CASSEVWGAETSRASDTQYF. The chain uses TRBV6-1 and TRBJ2-3; D possibly corresponds to TRBD2 (7 bases). CDR1 and CDR2 (germline): MNHNS, SASEGT. Trimming left V 1 base short and J 4 bases short, with 27 bases between. This CDR3 has 20 residues.

This rearrangement joins TRBV5-6 to TRBJ2-1, with 13 positions matching TRBD2. Germline trimming cut 0 bases from V and 5 bases from J; bases unmatched to any gene: 8. The germline V gene has CDR1 SGHDT and CDR2 YYEEEE. The length of the CDR3 is 18 residues. The CDR3 DNA follows: TGTGCCAGCAGCTTGGCCGGGACTAGCGGGATAGTAGACAATGAGCAGTTCTTC. Residues: CASSLAGTSGIVDNEQFF.

The genes are TRBV12-3 or TRBV12-4 and TRBJ1-5, with D unclear. The CDR3 is 13 amino acids. Between the trimmed V and J ends, which lost 8 bases and 5 bases, there was a span of 13 bases. As DNA, the CDR3 is TGTGCCAGCGCCTCAACGCGCGATCAGCCCCAGCATTTT. It codes for CASASTRDQPQHF.

In regard to this clonotype: This may come from a read error, since a much larger clone is one base off. The genes are TRBV14 and TRBJ1-2; no reliable D call. V lost 1 base and J lost 8, with 11 bases in between. The CDR3 is 13 amino acids. CDR1 and CDR2 (germline): SGHDN, FVKESK. The CDR3 is CASSQVFQSGYTF. As DNA, the CDR3 is TGTGCCAGCAGCCAAGTATTCCAGAGCGGCTACACCTTC. The complete variable domain, with remaining parts taken from reference TRBV14 and TRBJ1-2, reads EAGVTQFPSHSVIEKGQTVTLRCDPISGHDNLYWYRRVMGKEIKFLLHFVKESKQDESGMPNNRFLAERTGGTYSTLKVQPAELEDSGVYFCASSQVFQSGYTFGSGTRLTVV.

The chain carries TRBV24-1 and TRBJ1-4; TRBD1 matches 8 bases. The CDR3 sequence is 13 residues long. V shed 12 bases and J 8 bases; nucleotides not matched to a gene: 10. Germline CDR1 KGHDR, CDR2 SFDVKD. This chain's CDR3 is CASGGQGDEKLFF. As DNA, the CDR3 is TGTGCCTCAGGAGGACAGGGAGACGAAAAACTGTTTTTT.